This record concerns one T cell receptor (beta chain) sequence. The sample belongs to a study of CD8 T cells in Susac syndrome. Germline values: CDR1 KGHDR, CDR2 SFDVKD. Trimming took 5 bases from V and 1 from J, leaving 5 bases between them. The CDR3 has 14 residues. Random hexamers primed reverse transcription of about 0.45 to 1 ug RNA. TCRdb independently ran MiXCR on the immunoSEQ multiplex PCR reads; one entry per CDR3 protein. Of about 140,000 distinct CDR3 sequences in the sample, 85% to 95% were seen once. The clonotype comes from a human donor with multiple sclerosis. V gene TRBV24-1 combines with J gene TRBJ2-6; D remains ambiguous. Sequencing input: CD4+ T cells from PBMCs. DNA for the CDR3: TGTGCCACCAGTGGCCATTCTGGGGCCAACGTCCTGACTTTC. Its protein product is CATSGHSGANVLTF.